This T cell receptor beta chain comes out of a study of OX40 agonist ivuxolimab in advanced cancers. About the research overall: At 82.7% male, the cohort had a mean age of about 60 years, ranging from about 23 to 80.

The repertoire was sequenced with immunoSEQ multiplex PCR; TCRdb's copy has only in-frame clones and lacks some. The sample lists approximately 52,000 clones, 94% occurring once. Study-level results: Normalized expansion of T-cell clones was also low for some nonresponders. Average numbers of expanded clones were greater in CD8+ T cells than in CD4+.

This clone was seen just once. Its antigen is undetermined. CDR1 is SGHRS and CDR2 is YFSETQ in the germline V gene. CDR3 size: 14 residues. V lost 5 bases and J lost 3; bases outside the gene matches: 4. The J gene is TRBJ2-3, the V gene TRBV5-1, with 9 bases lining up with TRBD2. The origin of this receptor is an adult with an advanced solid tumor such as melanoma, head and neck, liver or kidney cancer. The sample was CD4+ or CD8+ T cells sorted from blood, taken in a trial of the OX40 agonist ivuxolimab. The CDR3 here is CASRNAGGTDTQYF. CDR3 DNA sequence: TGCGCCAGCAGGAACGCGGGAGGGACAGATACGCAGTATTTT. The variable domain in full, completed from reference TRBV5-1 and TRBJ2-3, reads KAGVTQTPRYLIKTRGQQVTLSCSPISGHRSVSWYQQTPGQGLQFLFEYFSETQRNKGNFPGRFSGRQFSNSRSEMNVSTLELGDSALYLCASRNAGGTDTQYFGPGTRLTVL.